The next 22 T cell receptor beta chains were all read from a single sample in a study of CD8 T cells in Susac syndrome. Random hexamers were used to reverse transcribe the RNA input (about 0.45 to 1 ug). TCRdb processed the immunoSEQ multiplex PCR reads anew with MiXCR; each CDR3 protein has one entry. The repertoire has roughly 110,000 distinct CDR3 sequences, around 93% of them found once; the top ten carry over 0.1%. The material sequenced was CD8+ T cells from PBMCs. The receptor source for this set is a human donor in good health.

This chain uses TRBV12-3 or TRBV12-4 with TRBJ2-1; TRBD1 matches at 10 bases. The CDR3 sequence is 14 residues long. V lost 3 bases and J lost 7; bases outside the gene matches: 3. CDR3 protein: CASSFRDRGNEQFF. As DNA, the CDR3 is TGTGCCAGCAGTTTCAGGGACAGGGGAAATGAGCAGTTCTTC.

CDR3 protein: CSVENGGNYNEQFF. In nucleotides, the CDR3 is TGCAGCGTTGAAAATGGCGGGAACTACAATGAGCAGTTCTTC. V is TRBV29-1 and J is TRBJ2-1; perhaps TRBD2 as D (6 bases). The CDR3 runs 14 residues. V lost 2 bases and J 3 bases, leaving 11 bases between the germline ends. CDR1 and CDR2 from the germline V gene are SQVTM and ANQGSEA.

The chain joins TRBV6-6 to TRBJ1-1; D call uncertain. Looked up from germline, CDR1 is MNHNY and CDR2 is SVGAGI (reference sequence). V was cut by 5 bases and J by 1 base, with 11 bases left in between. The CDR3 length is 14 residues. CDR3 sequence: CASSPPMANTEAFF. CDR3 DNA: TGTGCCAGCAGTCCCCCCATGGCGAACACTGAAGCTTTCTTT.

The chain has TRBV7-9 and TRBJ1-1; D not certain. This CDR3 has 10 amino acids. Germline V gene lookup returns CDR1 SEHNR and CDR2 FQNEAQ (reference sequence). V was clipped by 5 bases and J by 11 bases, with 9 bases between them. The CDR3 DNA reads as TGTGCCAGCAGCGGCCTAGGGGCTTTCTTT. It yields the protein CASSGLGAFF.

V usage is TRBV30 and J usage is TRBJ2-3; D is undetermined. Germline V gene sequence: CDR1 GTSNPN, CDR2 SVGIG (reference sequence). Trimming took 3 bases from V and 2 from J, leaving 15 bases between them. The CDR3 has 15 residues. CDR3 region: CAWSPRAAPTDTQYF. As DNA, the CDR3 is TGTGCCTGGAGCCCACGGGCGGCCCCCACAGATACGCAGTATTTT. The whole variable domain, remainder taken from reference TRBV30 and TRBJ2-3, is SQTIHQWPATLVQPVGSPLSLECTVEGTSNPNLYWYRQAAGRGLQLLFYSVGIGQISSEVPQNLSASRPQDRQFILSSKKLLLSDSGFYLCAWSPRAAPTDTQYFGPGTRLTVL.

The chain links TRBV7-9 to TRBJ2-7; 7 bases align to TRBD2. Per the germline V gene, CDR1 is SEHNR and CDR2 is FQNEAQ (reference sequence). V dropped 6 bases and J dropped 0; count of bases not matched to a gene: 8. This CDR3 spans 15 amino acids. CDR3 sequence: CASSHTSVSSYEQYF. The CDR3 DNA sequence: TGTGCCAGCAGTCATACTAGCGTTAGCTCCTACGAGCAGTACTTC.

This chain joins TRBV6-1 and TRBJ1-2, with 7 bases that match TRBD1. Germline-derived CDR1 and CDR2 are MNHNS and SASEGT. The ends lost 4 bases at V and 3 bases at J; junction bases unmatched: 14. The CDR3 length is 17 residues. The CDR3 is CASSGGAGRGGDYGYTF. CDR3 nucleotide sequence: TGTGCCAGCAGTGGCGGGGCCGGCCGAGGGGGCGACTATGGCTACACCTTC.

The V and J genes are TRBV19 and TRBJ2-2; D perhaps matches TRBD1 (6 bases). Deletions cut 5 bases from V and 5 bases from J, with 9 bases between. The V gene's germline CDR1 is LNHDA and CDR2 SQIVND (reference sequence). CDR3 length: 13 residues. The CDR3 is CASSLQGTGELFF. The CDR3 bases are TGTGCCAGTAGTCTCCAGGGGACCGGGGAGCTGTTTTTT.

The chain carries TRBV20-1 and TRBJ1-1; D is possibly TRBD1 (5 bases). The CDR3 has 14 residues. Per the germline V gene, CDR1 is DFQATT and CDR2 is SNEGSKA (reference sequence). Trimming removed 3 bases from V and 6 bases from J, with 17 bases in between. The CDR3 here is CSASRLGAGPEAFF. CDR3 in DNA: TGCAGTGCTAGCCGTCTTGGTGCGGGACCTGAAGCTTTCTTT.

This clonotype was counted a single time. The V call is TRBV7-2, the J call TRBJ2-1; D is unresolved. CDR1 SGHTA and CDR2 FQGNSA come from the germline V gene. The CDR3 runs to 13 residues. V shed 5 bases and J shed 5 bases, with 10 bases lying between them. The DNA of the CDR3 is TGTGCCAGCAGCCCCTTCACCAACAATGAGCAGTTCTTC. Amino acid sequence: CASSPFTNNEQFF.

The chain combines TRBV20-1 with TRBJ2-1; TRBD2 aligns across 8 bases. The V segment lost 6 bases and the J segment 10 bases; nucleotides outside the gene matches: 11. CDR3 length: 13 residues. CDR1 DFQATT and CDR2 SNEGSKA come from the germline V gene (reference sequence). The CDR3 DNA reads TGCAGTGCCCCAGCCCTAGCGGGTCAGGAGCAGTTCTTC. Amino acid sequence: CSAPALAGQEQFF.

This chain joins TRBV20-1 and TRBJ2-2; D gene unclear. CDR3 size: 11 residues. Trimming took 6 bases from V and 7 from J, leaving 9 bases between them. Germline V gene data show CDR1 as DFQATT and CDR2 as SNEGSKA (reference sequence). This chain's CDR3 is CSAPVGGELFF. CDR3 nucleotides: TGCAGTGCCCCGGTCGGCGGGGAGCTGTTTTTT.

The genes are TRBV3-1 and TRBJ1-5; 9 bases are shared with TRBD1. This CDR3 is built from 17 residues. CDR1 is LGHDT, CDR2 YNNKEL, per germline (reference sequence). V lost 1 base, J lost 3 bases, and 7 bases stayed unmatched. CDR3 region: CASSQGGQGSFNQPQHF. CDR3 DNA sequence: TGTGCCAGCAGCCAAGGGGGACAGGGAAGTTTCAATCAGCCCCAGCATTTT.

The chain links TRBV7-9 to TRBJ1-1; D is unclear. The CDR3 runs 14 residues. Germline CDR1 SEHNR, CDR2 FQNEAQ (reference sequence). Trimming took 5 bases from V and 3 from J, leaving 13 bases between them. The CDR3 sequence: CASSVRGRDTEAFF. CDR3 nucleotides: TGTGCCAGCAGCGTCAGAGGCCGCGACACTGAAGCTTTCTTT.

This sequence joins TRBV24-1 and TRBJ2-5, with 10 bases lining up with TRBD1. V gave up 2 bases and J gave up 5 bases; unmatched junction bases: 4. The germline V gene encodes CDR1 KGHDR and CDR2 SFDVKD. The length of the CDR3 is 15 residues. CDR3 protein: CATSDSDRGMETQYF. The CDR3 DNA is TGTGCCACCAGTGATTCGGACAGGGGGATGGAGACCCAGTACTTC.

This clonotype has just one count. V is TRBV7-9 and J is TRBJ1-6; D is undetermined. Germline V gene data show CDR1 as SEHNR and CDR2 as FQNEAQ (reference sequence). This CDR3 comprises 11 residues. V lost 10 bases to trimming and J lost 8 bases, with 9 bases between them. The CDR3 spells CAIKPYSPLHF. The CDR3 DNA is TGTGCCATAAAGCCATATTCACCCCTCCACTTT.

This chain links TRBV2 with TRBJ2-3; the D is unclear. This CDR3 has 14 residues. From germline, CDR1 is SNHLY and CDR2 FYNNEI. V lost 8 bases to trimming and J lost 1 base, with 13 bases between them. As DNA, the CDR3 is TGTGCCAGCTTTTGGTACAACCGCACAGATACGCAGTATTTT. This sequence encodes CASFWYNRTDTQYF.

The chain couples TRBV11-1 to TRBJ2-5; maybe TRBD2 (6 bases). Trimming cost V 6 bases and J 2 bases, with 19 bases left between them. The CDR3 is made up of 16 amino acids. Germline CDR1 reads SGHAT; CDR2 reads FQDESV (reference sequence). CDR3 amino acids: CASSRRRGLTQETQYF. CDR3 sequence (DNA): TGTGCCAGCAGTCGACGGCGGGGACTCACACAAGAGACCCAGTACTTC.

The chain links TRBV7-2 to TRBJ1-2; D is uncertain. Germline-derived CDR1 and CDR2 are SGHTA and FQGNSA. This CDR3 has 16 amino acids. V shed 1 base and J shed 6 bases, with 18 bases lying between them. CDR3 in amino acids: CASSLDPGLRPDGYTF. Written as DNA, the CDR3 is TGTGCCAGCAGCTTAGACCCCGGCCTAAGACCGGATGGCTACACCTTC.

Here the CDR3 DNA reads TGTGCCAGCAGCTTATGGAGGGGAAACTCCTACAATGAGCAGTTCTTC. This gives the protein CASSLWRGNSYNEQFF. The chain employs TRBV7-9 and TRBJ2-1, with D tentatively TRBD2 (6 bases). The CDR3 length is 16 residues. V dropped 2 bases and J dropped 0 bases, with 11 bases sitting between them. CDR1 SEHNR and CDR2 FQNEAQ come from the germline V gene (reference sequence).

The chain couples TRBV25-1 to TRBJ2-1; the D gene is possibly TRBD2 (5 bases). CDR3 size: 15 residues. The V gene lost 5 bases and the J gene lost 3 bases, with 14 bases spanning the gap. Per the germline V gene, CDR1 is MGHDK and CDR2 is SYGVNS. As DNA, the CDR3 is TGTGCCAGCAGTACCAAGACTACCGTCTACAATGAGCAGTTCTTC. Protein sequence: CASSTKTTVYNEQFF.

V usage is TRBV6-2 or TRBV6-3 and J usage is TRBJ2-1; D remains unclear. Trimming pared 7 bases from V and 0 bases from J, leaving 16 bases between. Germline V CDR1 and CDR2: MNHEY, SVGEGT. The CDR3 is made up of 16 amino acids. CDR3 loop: CASTSILRSSYNEQFF. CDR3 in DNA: TGTGCCAGCACCTCAATCCTCCGGAGCTCCTACAATGAGCAGTTCTTC.